This T cell receptor (beta chain) derives from a study of blood T cell repertoires in COVID-19. Generated by immunoSEQ multiplex PCR, the TCRdb table keeps only in-frame clones and is missing some. The table has 25,000 to 30,000 clones, more than 65% seen once; the top ten hold more than 15%. The germline CDR1 and CDR2 sequences are MNHEY and SVGAGI. The V and J ends lost 0 bases and 5 bases, in that order; junction bases with no gene match: 10. The CDR3 has 16 residues. This clone was seen just once. The chain combines TRBV6-5 with TRBJ2-7; TRBD1 aligns across 7 bases. Source material: peripheral blood. The TCR was taken from a woman between 55 and 75 years old with acute or convalescent COVID-19. The CDR3 here is CASSYSLRQGIHEQYF. The DNA of the CDR3 is TGTGCCAGCAGTTACTCCCTGAGACAGGGAATCCACGAGCAGTACTTC.